This entry concerns a single T cell receptor (beta chain). Germline V gene data show CDR1 as MNHEY and CDR2 as SMNVEV (reference sequence). The CDR3 spans 12 residues. V was trimmed by 6 bases and J by 4 bases, leaving 7 bases between them. Method: immunoSEQ multiplex PCR; TCRdb's copy keeps in-frame clones and lacks some. Altogether hundreds of thousands of clones are present, approximately 87% being singletons, with the ten largest covering approximately 0.011%. This record comes from a study of shared T cell receptors in the human thymus. The data were also submitted as part of a second study, on human thymus T cells. That work contributes: Within thymic and blood repertoires, V and J gene usage appeared to be biased.

The rearrangement joins TRBV27 to TRBJ2-4; D is uncertain. Specimen: thymocytes. The sequence derives from a boy younger than two with a congenital heart defect. Here the CDR3 reads CASSDMKNIQYF. Written as DNA, the CDR3 is TGTGCCAGCAGCGACATGAAAAACATTCAGTACTTC.